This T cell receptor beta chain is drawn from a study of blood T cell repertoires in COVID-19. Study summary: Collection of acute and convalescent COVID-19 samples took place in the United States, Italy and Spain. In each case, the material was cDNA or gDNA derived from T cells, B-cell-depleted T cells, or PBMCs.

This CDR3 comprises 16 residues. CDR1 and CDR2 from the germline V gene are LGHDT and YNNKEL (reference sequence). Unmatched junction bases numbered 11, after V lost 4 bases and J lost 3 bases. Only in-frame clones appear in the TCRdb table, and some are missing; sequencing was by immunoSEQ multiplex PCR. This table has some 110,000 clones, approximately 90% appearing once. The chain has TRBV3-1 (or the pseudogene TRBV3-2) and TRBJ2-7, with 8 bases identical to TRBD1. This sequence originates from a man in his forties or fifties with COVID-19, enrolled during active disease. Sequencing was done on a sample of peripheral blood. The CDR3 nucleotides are TGTGCCAGCAGCCTTCGCCCGGGACAGGCAGTCTACGAGCAGTACTTC. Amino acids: CASSLRPGQAVYEQYF.